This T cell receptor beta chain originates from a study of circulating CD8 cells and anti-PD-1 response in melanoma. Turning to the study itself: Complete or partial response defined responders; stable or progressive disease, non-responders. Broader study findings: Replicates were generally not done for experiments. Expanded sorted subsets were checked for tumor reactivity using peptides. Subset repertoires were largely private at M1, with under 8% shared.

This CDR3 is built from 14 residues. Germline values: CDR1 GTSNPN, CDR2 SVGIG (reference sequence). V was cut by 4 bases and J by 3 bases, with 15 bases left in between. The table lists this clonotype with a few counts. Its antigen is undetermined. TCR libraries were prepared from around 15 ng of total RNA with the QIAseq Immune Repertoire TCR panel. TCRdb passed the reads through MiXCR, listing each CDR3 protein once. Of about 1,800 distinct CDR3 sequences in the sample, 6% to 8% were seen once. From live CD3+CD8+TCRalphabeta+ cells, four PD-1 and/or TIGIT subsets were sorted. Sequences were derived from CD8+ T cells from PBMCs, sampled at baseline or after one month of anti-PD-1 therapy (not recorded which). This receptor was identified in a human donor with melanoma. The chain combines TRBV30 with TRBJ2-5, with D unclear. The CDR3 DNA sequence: TGTGCCTGGACTGCGGACGGTACGGAAGAGACCCAGTACTTC. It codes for CAWTADGTEETQYF.